This note documents a single T cell receptor (beta chain) sequence. The antigen remains undetermined. These data originate in a study of naive and memory T cell subsets. Findings of the study overall: Between naive and memory subsets, TCR abundance power law exponents differed. Over 85% of naive TCR sequences appeared only once, unlike memory subsets. Possibly reflecting memory cells re-expressing CD45RA, a few larger clonotypes occurred in naive repertoires, especially CD8.

Unmatched junction bases numbered 12, after V lost 3 bases and J lost 0 bases. This CDR3 has 17 amino acids. CDR1 SQVTM and CDR2 ANQGSEA come from the germline V gene. Cells stained for CD3, CD4, CD8, CD45RA, CD27 and viability were sorted into four CD45RA/CD27 subsets. Two oligonucleotides, mixed equimolar, formed the beta constant-region primer covering TRBC1 and TRBC2. The ligated cDNA underwent four PCR rounds using SP2 and nested alpha and beta constant-region primers. A single record per CDR3 protein comes from TCRdb applying MiXCR to the UMI-ligation and nested PCR reads. The sample shows 85,000 to 130,000 distinct CDR3 sequences, about 14% of them seen only once.

Sequences were obtained from naive CD8+ T cells from blood. This sequence originates from a human donor in good health. The chain uses TRBV29-1 and TRBJ1-1, with TRBD1 matching over 8 bases. The CDR3 sequence: CSVEGETGDRMNTEAFF. The CDR3 region has the DNA TGCAGCGTTGAGGGGGAGACAGGGGACCGCATGAACACTGAAGCTTTCTTT. Together with reference TRBV29-1 and TRBJ1-1, the CDR3 gives the full variable domain: SAVISQKPSRDICQRGTSLTIQCQVDSQVTMMFWYRQQPGQSLTLIATANQGSEATYESGFVIDKFPISRPNLTFSTLTVSNMSPEDSSIYLCSVEGETGDRMNTEAFFGQGTRLTVV.